One sample yielded the 19 T cell receptor beta chains listed below, sequenced in a study of blood T cells in healthy people across ages. Using a J-beta primer mix together with a sample-barcoded 5' primer, a second PCR was run for about 6 to 12 cycles. TCRdb reprocessed the 5' RACE reads via MiXCR and lists one record per CDR3 protein. The table includes about 830,000 distinct CDR3 sequences, around 62% detected once. Specimen: blood. The source of these receptors is a man aged 25-45 years in good health.

The V call is TRBV12-3 or TRBV12-4, the J call TRBJ1-2; D remains unclear. V dropped 6 bases and J dropped 4 bases, with 9 bases sitting between them. The CDR3 has 12 residues. The DNA for the CDR3 is TGTGCCAGCAGCTCCGGAATCTATGGCTACACCTTC. Its protein product is CASSSGIYGYTF.

The V and J genes are TRBV4-3 and TRBJ2-1, with 13 bases fitting TRBD2. Germline loops: CDR1 LGHNA, CDR2 YSLEER. The V gene end was trimmed by 4 bases and the J gene end by 5 bases; junction bases not matched to a gene: 5. The CDR3 runs to 16 residues. Written as DNA, the CDR3 is TGCGCCAGCAGCCGTGGGACTAGCGGGGCCAACAATGAGCAGTTCTTC. Residues: CASSRGTSGANNEQFF.

The chain is built from TRBV12-3 or TRBV12-4 and TRBJ2-5, with D possibly matching TRBD2 (5 bases). The CDR3 runs to 11 residues. Trimming removed 5 bases from V and 12 bases from J, with 13 bases in between. CDR3 nucleotides: TGTGCCAGCAGTATCCGGGAAAGGAAGTACTTC. It is translated as CASSIRERKYF.

This clonotype was found a few times. The J gene is TRBJ1-2, the V gene TRBV6-5, with 8 positions matching TRBD1. V lost 2 bases to trimming and J lost 11 bases; unmatched junction nucleotides: 10. The CDR3 consists of 14 residues. CDR1 and CDR2 (germline): MNHEY, SVGAGI. The CDR3 loop is CASSYGRRQGAYTF. CDR3 bases: TGTGCCAGCAGTTACGGGAGGAGGCAGGGGGCTTACACCTTC.

CDR3 amino acids: CASSYSVVSGGEQFF. DNA for the CDR3: TGTGCCAGCAGTTACTCCGTGGTTAGCGGGGGTGAGCAGTTCTTC. J is TRBJ2-1 and V is TRBV6-5, with 9 nucleotides matching TRBD2. Germline trimming cut 0 bases from V and 9 bases from J; bases unmatched to any gene: 6. From germline, CDR1 is MNHEY and CDR2 SVGAGI. CDR3 size: 15 residues.

This clonotype was picked up many times. The rearrangement joins TRBV7-3 to TRBJ2-1, with 12 bases matching TRBD2. The CDR3 runs to 15 residues. The ends lost 4 bases at V and 2 bases at J; junction bases unmatched: 0. CDR1 SGHTA and CDR2 FQGTGA come from the germline V gene. The CDR3 sequence is CASSSSGGAYNEQFF. CDR3 DNA: TGTGCCAGCAGCTCTAGCGGGGGGGCCTACAATGAGCAGTTCTTC.

The chain is built from TRBV4-2 and TRBJ2-3; 7 bases line up with TRBD1. This CDR3 is built from 17 residues. From germline, CDR1 is LGHNA and CDR2 YNFKEQ. V dropped 3 bases and J dropped 3; count of bases not matched to a gene: 12. CDR3 DNA: TGTGCCAGCAGCCAGCCTGCTGGGGGCAGGGGGACAGATACGCAGTATTTT. Protein sequence: CASSQPAGGRGTDTQYF.

The chain is built from TRBV21-1 and TRBJ2-7; the table gives TRBD1 as D, unverified against the DNA. TRBV21-1 is tagged as a pseudogene. The CDR3 loop spans 15 amino acids. CDR3 loop: CASSKGEDRGYEQYF. The DNA of the CDR3 is TGTGCCAGCAGCAAAGGAGAGGACAGGGGCTACGAGCAGTACTTC.

As DNA, the CDR3 is TGTGCCAGCGAGGGCAGGGGGCGCGGCGTTGGAGTCTACGAGCAGTACTTC. Translated: CASEGRGRGVGVYEQYF. This chain links TRBV6-2 or TRBV6-3 with TRBJ2-7, with 8 bases identical to TRBD1. Germline values: CDR1 MNHEY, CDR2 SVGEGT. The CDR3 loop spans 17 amino acids. Unmatched junction bases numbered 18, after V lost 8 bases and J lost 3 bases.

About this clonotype itself: Being one base from a much bigger clone, this may be a read error. The genes are TRBV12-3 or TRBV12-4 and TRBJ2-3, with D perhaps TRBD1 (5 bases). This CDR3 comprises 16 residues. V was pared by 5 bases and J by 0 bases, with 15 bases between. The CDR3 region is CASSRRTNGSTDTQYF. The DNA for the CDR3 is TGTGCCAGCAGTCGACGGACAAACGGAAGCACAGATACGCAGTATTTT.

This sequence joins TRBV30 and TRBJ2-1; tentative D call: TRBD1 (5 bases). The J call may be mistaken, given a closer DNA end match to TRBJ2-7. CDR3 length equals 14 residues. Germline V CDR1 and CDR2: GTSNPN, SVGIG (reference sequence). CDR3 sequence (DNA): TGTGCCTGGATGAGGTCAGGGAACTCCTACGAGCAGTACTTC. Its protein is CAWMRSGNSYEQYF.

The chain combines TRBV4-1 with TRBJ1-4; D call uncertain. There are 18 residues in the CDR3. Germline V gives CDR1 MGHRA, CDR2 YSYEKL. Deletions cut 1 base from V and 0 bases from J, with 15 bases between. The CDR3 loop reads CASSQVNMGLSTNEKLFF. In DNA form, the CDR3 reads TGCGCCAGCAGCCAAGTGAATATGGGGTTATCAACTAATGAAAAACTGTTTTTT.

The chain joins TRBV29-1 to TRBJ2-5, with a tentative D call TRBD1 (6 bases). The end of the DNA is better explained by TRBJ2-7, so the J call may be wrong. Germline values: CDR1 SQVTM, CDR2 ANQGSEA. The CDR3 is 13 residues long. The CDR3 loop reads CSVELGGFYEQYF. The CDR3 DNA is TGCAGCGTTGAATTAGGGGGATTCTACGAGCAGTACTTC.

V gene TRBV11-2 combines with J gene TRBJ2-5; TRBD2 matches 7 bases. Near its end, the DNA agrees better with TRBJ2-7, so the J call may be wrong. Germline V lookup: CDR1 SGHAT, CDR2 FQNNGV. This CDR3 is 16 amino acids long. The CDR3 DNA reads as TGTGCCAGCAGCCGCGTTTCCGGGACTACCTCCTACGAGCAGTACTTC. Translated, it gives CASSRVSGTTSYEQYF.

The chain joins TRBV7-2 to TRBJ2-6, with D possibly matching TRBD2 (6 bases). From germline, CDR1 is SGHTA and CDR2 FQGNSA. This CDR3 spans 17 amino acids. The V end lost 5 bases, the J end lost 2 bases, and 16 bases lay between the germline ends. The CDR3 DNA follows: TGTGCCAGCAGCCTAGGACTAACTGTGGCTGGGGCCAACGTCCTGACTTTC. Amino acid sequence: CASSLGLTVAGANVLTF.

In the case of this clonotype: One end of the junction does not line up with germline, which may come from a read error. V is TRBV6-6 and J is TRBJ1-5; possible D gene TRBD1, 6 bases. CDR1 and CDR2 (germline): MNHNY, SVGAGI (reference sequence). The CDR3 extends over 15 amino acids. The CDR3 sequence: CASSYDRDTYQPQHF. CDR3 sequence (DNA): TGTGCCAGTAGTTACGATCGGGACACATATCAGCCCCAGCATTTT.

The rearrangement links TRBV6-2 or TRBV6-3 to TRBJ1-2; the D gene is possibly TRBD1 (5 bases). The CDR3 contains 14 residues. The V end lost 8 bases, the J end lost 6 bases, and 19 bases lay between the germline ends. Germline V gives CDR1 MNHEY, CDR2 SVGEGT. DNA for the CDR3: TGTGCCAGCGGCTCAGGACAAGGAATTAATGGCTACACCTTC. This codes for CASGSGQGINGYTF.

The chain uses TRBV4-3 and TRBJ2-1, with D perhaps TRBD2 (6 bases). Germline V gene lookup returns CDR1 LGHNA and CDR2 YSLEER. V was shortened by 3 bases and J by 4 bases, with 16 bases between the two germline ends. This CDR3 has 16 residues. CDR3 nucleotide sequence: TGCGCCAGCAGCCAGGAACCGGGACTGACTTACAATGAGCAGTTCTTC. This codes for CASSQEPGLTYNEQFF.

This clonotype came up a few times. The CDR3, as DNA: TGTGCCAGCAGCCCCCCTAGCCGGCAAACCTACAATGAGCAGTTCTTC. It specifies CASSPPSRQTYNEQFF. J is TRBJ2-1 and V is TRBV4-2; D possibly corresponds to TRBD2 (5 bases). This CDR3 has 16 residues. V lost 4 bases and J 2 bases, leaving 15 bases between the germline ends. CDR1 and CDR2 (germline): LGHNA, YNFKEQ.